Below are 5 T cell receptor beta chains sequenced from a single sample in a study of CD8 T cells in Susac syndrome (dated by TCRdb to 2018 to 2020). Libraries were prepared through the immunoSEQ multiplex PCR assay. RNA was extracted with the RNeasy kit and roughly 0.5 to 1 ug was reverse transcribed using random hexamers. The raw public reads went through TCRdb reprocessing: fastp at Q25, MiXCR clone calling, in-frame beta chains kept. One record per CDR3 amino acid sequence lists the most common genes and DNA. For this sample the table gives 140,000 to 150,000 distinct CDR3 sequences, of which less than 95% were detected only once. 0.07% to 0.1% of the sample is held by the ten biggest clonotypes. Specimen: CD4+ T cells from PBMCs. These receptors were taken from a human donor in good health.

V is TRBV7-9 and J is TRBJ2-7; the D gene is possibly TRBD1 (6 bases). CDR1 is SEHNR, CDR2 FQNEAQ, per germline (reference sequence). CDR3 length equals 14 residues. Trimming removed 5 bases at V and 2 bases at J, with 13 bases between. In DNA form, the CDR3 reads TGTGCCAGCAGCCCAAGTTGGACAGCCTACGAGCAGTACTTC. This encodes CASSPSWTAYEQYF. Supplemented by reference TRBV7-9 and TRBJ2-7, the full variable domain reads DTGVSQNPRHKITKRGQNVTFRCDPISEHNRLYWYRQTLGQGPEFLTYFQNEAQLEKSRLLSDRFSAERPKGSFSTLEIQRTEQGDSAMYLCASSPSWTAYEQYFGPGTRLTVT.

This chain connects TRBV2 to TRBJ2-3, with D perhaps given as TRBD1 or TRBD2 (5 bases each). Per the germline V gene, CDR1 is SNHLY and CDR2 is FYNNEI. This CDR3 contains 14 residues. Between the trimmed V and J ends, which lost 5 bases and 4 bases, there was a span of 13 bases. The CDR3 loop is CASSRLGVADTQYF. For the CDR3, the DNA is TGTGCCAGCAGTAGGCTGGGGGTTGCAGATACGCAGTATTTT. The full variable domain, with the rest looked up from reference TRBV2 and TRBJ2-3, is EPEVTQTPSHQVTQMGQEVILRCVPISNHLYFYWYRQILGQKVEFLVSFYNNEISEKSEIFDDQFSVERPDGSNFTLKIRSTKLEDSAMYFCASSRLGVADTQYFGPGTRLTVL.

The chain combines TRBV5-6 with TRBJ2-1; D is undetermined. Germline V gene sequence: CDR1 SGHDT, CDR2 YYEEEE. This CDR3 has 13 amino acids. Trimming pared 0 bases from V and 12 bases from J, leaving 13 bases between. The CDR3 reads CASSLEGTARQFF. The CDR3 DNA reads as TGTGCCAGCAGCTTGGAGGGTACAGCCCGGCAGTTCTTC. Complete variable domain (other parts from reference TRBV5-6 and TRBJ2-1): DAGVTQSPTHLIKTRGQQVTLRCSPKSGHDTVSWYQQALGQGPQFIFQYYEEEERQRGNFPDRFSGHQFPNYSSELNVNALLLGDSALYLCASSLEGTARQFFGPGTRLTVL.

The CDR3 protein is CASRRQGAGQPQHF. The CDR3 coding sequence is TGTGCCAGCAGACGTCAGGGGGCAGGACAGCCCCAGCATTTT. The chain employs TRBV27 and TRBJ1-5, with 8 bases lining up with TRBD1. V lost 6 bases and J lost 7; bases outside the gene matches: 8. The CDR3 covers 14 residues. Germline values: CDR1 MNHEY, CDR2 SMNVEV (reference sequence).

V usage is TRBV27 and J usage is TRBJ1-2; TRBD1 aligns across 7 bases. Trimming removed 6 bases from V and 2 bases from J; junction bases left unmatched: 3. In germline, CDR1 is MNHEY, CDR2 SMNVEV (reference sequence). This CDR3 contains 13 residues. The CDR3 reads CASRLDRNYGYTF. CDR3 nucleotide sequence: TGTGCCAGCAGGCTGGACAGGAACTATGGCTACACCTTC.